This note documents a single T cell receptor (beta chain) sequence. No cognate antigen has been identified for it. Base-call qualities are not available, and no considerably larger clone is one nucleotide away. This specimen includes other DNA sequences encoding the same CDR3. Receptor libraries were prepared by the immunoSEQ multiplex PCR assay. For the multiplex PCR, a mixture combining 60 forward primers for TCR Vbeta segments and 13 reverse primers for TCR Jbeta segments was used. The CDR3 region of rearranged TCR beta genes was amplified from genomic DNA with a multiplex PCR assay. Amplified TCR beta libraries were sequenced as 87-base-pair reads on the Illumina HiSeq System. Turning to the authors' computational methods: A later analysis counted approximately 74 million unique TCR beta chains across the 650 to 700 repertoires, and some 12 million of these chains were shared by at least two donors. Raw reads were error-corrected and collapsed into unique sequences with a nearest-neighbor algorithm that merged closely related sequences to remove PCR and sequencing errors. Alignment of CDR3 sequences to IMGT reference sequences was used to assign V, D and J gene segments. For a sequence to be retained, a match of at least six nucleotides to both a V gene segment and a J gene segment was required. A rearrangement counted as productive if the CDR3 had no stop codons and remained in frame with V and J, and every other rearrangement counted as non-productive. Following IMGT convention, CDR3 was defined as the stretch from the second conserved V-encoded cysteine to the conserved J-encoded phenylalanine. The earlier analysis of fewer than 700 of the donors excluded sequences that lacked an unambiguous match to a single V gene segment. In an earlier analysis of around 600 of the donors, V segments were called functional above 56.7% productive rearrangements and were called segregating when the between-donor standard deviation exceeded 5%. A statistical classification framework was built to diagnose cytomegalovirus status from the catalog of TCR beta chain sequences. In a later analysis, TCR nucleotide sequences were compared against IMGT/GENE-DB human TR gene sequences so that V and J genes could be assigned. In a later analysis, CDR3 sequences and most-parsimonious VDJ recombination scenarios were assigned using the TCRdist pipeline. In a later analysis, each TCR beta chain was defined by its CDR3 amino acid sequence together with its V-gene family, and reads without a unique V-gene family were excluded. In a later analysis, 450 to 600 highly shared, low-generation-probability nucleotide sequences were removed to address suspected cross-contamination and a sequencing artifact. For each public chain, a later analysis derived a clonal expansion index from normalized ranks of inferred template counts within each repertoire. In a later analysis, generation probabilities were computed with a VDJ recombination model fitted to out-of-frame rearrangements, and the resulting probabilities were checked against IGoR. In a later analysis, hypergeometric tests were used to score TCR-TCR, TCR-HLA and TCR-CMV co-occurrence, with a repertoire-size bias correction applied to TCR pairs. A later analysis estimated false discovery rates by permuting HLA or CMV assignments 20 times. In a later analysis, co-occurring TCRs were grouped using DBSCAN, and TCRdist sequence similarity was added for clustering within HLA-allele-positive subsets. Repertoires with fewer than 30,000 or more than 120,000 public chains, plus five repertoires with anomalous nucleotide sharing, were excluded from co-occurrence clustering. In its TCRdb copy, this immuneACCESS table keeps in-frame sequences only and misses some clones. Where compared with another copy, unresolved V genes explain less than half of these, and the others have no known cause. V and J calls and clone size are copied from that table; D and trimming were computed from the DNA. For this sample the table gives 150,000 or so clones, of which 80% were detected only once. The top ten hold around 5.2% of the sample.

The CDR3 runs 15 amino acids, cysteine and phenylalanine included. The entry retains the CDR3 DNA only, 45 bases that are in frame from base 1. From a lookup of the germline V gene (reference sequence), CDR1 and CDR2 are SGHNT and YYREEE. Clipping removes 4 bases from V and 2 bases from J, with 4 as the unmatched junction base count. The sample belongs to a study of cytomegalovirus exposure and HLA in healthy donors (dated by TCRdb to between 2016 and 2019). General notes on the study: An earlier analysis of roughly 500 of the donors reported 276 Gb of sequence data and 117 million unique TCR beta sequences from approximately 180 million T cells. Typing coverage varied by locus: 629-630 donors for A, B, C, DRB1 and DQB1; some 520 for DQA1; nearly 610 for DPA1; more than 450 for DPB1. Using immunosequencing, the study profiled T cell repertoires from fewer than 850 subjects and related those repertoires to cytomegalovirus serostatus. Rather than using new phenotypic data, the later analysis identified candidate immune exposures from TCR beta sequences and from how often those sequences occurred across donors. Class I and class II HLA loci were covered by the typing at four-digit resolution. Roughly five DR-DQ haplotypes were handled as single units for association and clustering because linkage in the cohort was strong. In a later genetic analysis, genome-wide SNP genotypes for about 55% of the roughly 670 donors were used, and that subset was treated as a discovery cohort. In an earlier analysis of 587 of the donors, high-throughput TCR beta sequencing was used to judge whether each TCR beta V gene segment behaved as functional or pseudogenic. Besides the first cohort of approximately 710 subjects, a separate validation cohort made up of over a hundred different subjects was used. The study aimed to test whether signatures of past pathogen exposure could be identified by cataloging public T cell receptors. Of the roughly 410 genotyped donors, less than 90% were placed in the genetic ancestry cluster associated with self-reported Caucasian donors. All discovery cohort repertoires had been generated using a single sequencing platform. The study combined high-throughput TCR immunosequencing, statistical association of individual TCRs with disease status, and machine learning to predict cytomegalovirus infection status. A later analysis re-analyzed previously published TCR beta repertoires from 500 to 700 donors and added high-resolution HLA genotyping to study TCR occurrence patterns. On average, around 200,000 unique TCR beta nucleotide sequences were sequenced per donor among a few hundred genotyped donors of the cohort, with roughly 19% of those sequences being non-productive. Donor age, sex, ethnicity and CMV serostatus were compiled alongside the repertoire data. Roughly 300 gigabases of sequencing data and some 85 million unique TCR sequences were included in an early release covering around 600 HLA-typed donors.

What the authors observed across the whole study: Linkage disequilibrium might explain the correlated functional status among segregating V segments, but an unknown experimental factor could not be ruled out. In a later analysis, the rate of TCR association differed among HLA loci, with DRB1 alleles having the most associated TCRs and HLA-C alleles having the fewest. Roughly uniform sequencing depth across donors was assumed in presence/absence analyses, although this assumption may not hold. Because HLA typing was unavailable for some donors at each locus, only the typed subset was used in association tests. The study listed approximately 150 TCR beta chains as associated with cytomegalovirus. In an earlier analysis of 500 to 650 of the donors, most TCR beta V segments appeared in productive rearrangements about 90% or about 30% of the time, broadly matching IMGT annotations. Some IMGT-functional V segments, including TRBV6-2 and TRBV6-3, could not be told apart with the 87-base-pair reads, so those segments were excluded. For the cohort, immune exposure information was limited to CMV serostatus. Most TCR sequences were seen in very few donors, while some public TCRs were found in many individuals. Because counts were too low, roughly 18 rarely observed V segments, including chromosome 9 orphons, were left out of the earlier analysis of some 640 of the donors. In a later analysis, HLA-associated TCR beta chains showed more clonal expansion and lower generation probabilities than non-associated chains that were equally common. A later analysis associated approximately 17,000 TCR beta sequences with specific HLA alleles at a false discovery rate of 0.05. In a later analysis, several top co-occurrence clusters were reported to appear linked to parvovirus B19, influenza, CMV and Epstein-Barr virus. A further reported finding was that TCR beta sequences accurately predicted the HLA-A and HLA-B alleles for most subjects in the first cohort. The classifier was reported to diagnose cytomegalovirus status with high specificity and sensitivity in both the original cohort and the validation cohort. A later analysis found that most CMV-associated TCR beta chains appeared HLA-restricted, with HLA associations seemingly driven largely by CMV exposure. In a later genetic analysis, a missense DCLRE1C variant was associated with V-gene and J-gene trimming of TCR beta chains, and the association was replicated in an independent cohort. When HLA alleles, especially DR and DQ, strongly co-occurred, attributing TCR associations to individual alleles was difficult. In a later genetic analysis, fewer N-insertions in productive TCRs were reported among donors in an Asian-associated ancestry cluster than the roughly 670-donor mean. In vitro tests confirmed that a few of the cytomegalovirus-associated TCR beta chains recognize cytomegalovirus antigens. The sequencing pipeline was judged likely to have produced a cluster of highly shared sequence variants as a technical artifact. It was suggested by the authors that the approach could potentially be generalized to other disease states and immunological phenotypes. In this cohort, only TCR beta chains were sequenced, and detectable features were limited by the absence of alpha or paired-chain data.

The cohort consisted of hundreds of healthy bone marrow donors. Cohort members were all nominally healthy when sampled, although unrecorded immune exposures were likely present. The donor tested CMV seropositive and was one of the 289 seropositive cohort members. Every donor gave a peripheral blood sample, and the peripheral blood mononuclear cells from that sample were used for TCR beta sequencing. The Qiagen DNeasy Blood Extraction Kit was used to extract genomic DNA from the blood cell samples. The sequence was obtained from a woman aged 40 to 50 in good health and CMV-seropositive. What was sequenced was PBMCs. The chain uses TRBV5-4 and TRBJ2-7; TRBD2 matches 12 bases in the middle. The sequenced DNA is TGTGCCAGCAGCCCGAGGACTAGCGGGGCCTACGAGCAGTACTTC. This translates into CASSPRTSGAYEQYF.